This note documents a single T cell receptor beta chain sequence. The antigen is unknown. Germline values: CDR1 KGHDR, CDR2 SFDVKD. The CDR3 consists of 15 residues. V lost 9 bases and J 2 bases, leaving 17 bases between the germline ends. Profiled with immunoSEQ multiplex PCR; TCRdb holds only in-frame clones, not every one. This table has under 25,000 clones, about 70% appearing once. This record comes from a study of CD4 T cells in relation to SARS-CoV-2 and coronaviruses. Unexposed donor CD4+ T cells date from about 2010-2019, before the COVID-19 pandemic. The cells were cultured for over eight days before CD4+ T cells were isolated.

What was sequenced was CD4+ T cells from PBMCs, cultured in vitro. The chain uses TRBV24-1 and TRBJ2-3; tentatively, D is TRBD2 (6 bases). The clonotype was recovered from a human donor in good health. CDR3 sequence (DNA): TGTGCCACCTCTACTTCCGCGGGGTCCACAGATACGCAGTATTTT. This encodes CATSTSAGSTDTQYF.